This T cell receptor (beta chain) appears in the sequencing data of a study of HIV-infected patients and healthy controls. Overall study findings and caveats: Compared with healthy controls, HIV-infected patients showed less CDR3 sharing between individuals. In healthy controls, MAIT alpha CDR3s were common; in HIV+ repertoires, severely depleted. The diversity differences were not explained by slight age and sex differences between study cohorts.

Alpha and beta constant-region primers primed reverse transcription of approximately 0.55 ug RNA. Using multiplexing indices, alpha and beta chain libraries were generated apart by chain-specific third strand synthesis. TCRdb re-called the 5' RACE reads with MiXCR, one entry per CDR3 protein. This table has 9,500 to 13,000 distinct CDR3 sequences, roughly 5.6% appearing once. The CDR3 is 14 residues long. CDR1 and CDR2 from the germline V gene are SGHNT and YYREEE (reference sequence). V shed 2 bases and J shed 5 bases, with 13 bases lying between them. All unsorted peripheral T cells were captured because whole blood was used without fractionation. Enrolled donors were untreated HIV-infected adults about to begin antiretroviral therapy. This clonotype was counted ten times or more. The target antigen is unknown.

Sequenced here: blood, sampled before antiretroviral therapy. The chain combines TRBV5-4 with TRBJ1-1; weak D call: TRBD1 (6 bases). The origin of this receptor is an adult with HIV infection. DNA of the CDR3: TGTGCCAGCAGCTTTGGGGGGCGGGGGACTGAAGCTTTCTTT. Translation gives CASSFGGRGTEAFF.